A single sample gave rise to the 18 T cell receptor beta chains below, sequenced in a study of breast tumors, draining lymph nodes, adjacent tissues. Breast cancer patients provided tissue from their axillary draining lymph nodes. TCRdb itself ran the multiplex PCR reads through MiXCR, one entry per CDR3 protein. The sample holds about 300,000 distinct CDR3 sequences, about 30% seen once. The sample comprised axillary lymph node tissue. All receptors come from a female donor with breast cancer. Some clones in this sample may be carry-over from other donors' samples.

The DNA for the CDR3 is TGCAGCGTTGTGGCAGGGCGGCAGTCTAATGAAAAACTGTTTTTT. Amino acid sequence: CSVVAGRQSNEKLFF. This rearrangement joins TRBV29-1 to TRBJ1-4, with D tentatively TRBD1 (5 bases). V dropped 4 bases and J dropped 3 bases, with 15 bases sitting between them. Germline CDR1 reads SQVTM; CDR2 reads ANQGSEA. This CDR3 spans 15 amino acids. Looking up the rest from reference TRBV29-1 and TRBJ1-4 gives the full variable domain: SAVISQKPSRDICQRGTSLTIQCQVDSQVTMMFWYRQQPGQSLTLIATANQGSEATYESGFVIDKFPISRPNLTFSTLTVSNMSPEDSSIYLCSVVAGRQSNEKLFFGSGTQLSVL.

This clonotype has only one observation. This may be a read error: a much more frequent sequence differs by one nucleotide. A read error is likely, as this CDR3 ends without the conserved phenylalanine or tryptophan. The rearrangement uses TRBV7-9 and TRBJ2-1, with 8 bases aligning to TRBD2. The CDR3 loop spans 15 amino acids. The junction had 3 bases not matched to a gene; V was cut back by 1 base and J by 4 bases. Germline V lookup: CDR1 SEHNR, CDR2 FQNEAQ (reference sequence). CDR3 amino acids: CASSLGVAGYNEQFL. Here the CDR3 DNA reads TGTGCCAGCAGCTTAGGGGTAGCGGGATACAATGAGCAGTTCCTC.

This clonotype was seen at least ten times. The CDR3 coding sequence is TGCGCCAGCAGCCAAGCTGATAACGGCTACGAGCAGTACTTC. It yields the protein CASSQADNGYEQYF. J is TRBJ2-7 and V is TRBV4-3; D remains unclear. Trimming stripped 1 base from V and 3 bases from J, with 10 bases between. The V gene's germline CDR1 is LGHNA and CDR2 YSLEER. This CDR3 is built from 14 residues.

This clonotype was seen many times. The V gene is TRBV19, the J gene TRBJ1-6; 7 bases line up with TRBD1. Unmatched junction bases numbered 10, after V lost 7 bases and J lost 7 bases. Germline V CDR1 and CDR2: LNHDA, SQIVND (reference sequence). This CDR3 region has 15 residues. This CDR3 reads CASTTTGARNSPLHF. CDR3 coding DNA: TGTGCCAGTACCACCACAGGGGCGCGGAATTCACCCCTCCACTTT.

This chain links TRBV29-1 with TRBJ1-6; TRBD1 agrees at 8 bases. The CDR3 is 12 amino acids. J was trimmed by 9 bases and V by 5 bases; bases with no gene match: 3. CDR1 and CDR2 from the germline V gene are SQVTM and ANQGSEA. The CDR3 reads CSVHDRGSPLHF. DNA of the CDR3: TGCAGCGTTCACGACAGGGGTTCACCCCTCCACTTT.

This clonotype was detected many times. The rearrangement uses TRBV3-1 and TRBJ2-5; 12 nucleotides line up with TRBD2. V trimming: 2 bases; J trimming: 4 bases; junction bases outside the gene matches: 2. Germline lookup yields CDR1 LGHDT and CDR2 YNNKEL (reference sequence). The length of the CDR3 is 15 residues. The CDR3 sequence: CASSQLAGGRETQYF. DNA of the CDR3: TGTGCCAGCAGCCAACTAGCGGGGGGGCGAGAGACCCAGTACTTC.

About this clonotype itself: A much larger clone differs by one base, so this may be a read error. J is TRBJ1-5 and V is TRBV5-4; 9 nucleotides match TRBD1. CDR1 and CDR2 from the germline V gene are SGHNT and YYREEE (reference sequence). This CDR3 spans 14 amino acids. CDR3 protein: CASSKGTGNQPQRF. CDR3 DNA: TGTGCCAGCAGCAAAGGGACAGGGAATCAGCCCCAGCGTTTT.

There are a few counts of this clonotype. J is TRBJ2-1 and V is TRBV6-2 or TRBV6-3; the match to TRBD2 covers 13 bases. V lost 7 bases and J lost 7; bases outside the gene matches: 4. The CDR3 totals 14 residues. Germline V gene sequence: CDR1 MNHEY, CDR2 SVGEGT. CDR3 sequence (DNA): TGTGCCAGCACACTAGCGGGAGGGTTTAATGAGCAGTTCTTC. This sequence encodes CASTLAGGFNEQFF.

This clonotype was seen once. The junction does not match germline at one end; this may be a read error. This chain links TRBV4-1 with TRBJ1-3; D is ambiguous. Per the germline V gene, CDR1 is MGHRA and CDR2 is YSYEKL. There are 15 residues in the CDR3. This CDR3 is CASSQDWSSENTTYF. CDR3 nucleotides: TGCGCCAGCAGCCAAGATTGGAGCTCTGAAAACACCACATATTTT.

A remark on this clonotype: A much larger clone lies a single base off, so this may be a read error. The rearrangement joins TRBV6-6 to TRBJ2-7; the match to TRBD2 covers 16 bases. CDR3 size: 16 residues. Germline-derived CDR1 and CDR2 are MNHNY and SVGAGI (reference sequence). The V segment lost 6 bases and the J segment 8 bases; nucleotides outside the gene matches: 10. The CDR3 DNA is TGTGCCAGCAGAAAGGGACTAGCGGGAGGGCCGGACAAGCAGTACTTC. Protein product: CASRKGLAGGPDKQYF.

This clonotype came up many times. The chain links TRBV5-6 to TRBJ1-4, with D hard to call. Germline-derived CDR1 and CDR2 are SGHDT and YYEEEE. Trimming pared 5 bases from V and 8 bases from J, leaving 10 bases between. The CDR3 is 12 amino acids. The CDR3 DNA reads TGTGCCAGCAGTGGGAACTTCGAAAAACTGTTTTTT. Its protein is CASSGNFEKLFF. Full variable domain (missing parts from reference TRBV5-6 and TRBJ1-4): DAGVTQSPTHLIKTRGQQVTLRCSPKSGHDTVSWYQQALGQGPQFIFQYYEEEERQRGNFPDRFSGHQFPNYSSELNVNALLLGDSALYLCASSGNFEKLFFGSGTQLSVL.

As to this clonotype: A much larger clone sits a single nucleotide away, making a read error possible. The chain recombines TRBV11-1 with TRBJ2-5; D is perhaps TRBD1 (6 bases). Germline V gene lookup returns CDR1 SGHAT and CDR2 FQDESV (reference sequence). The CDR3 is 15 amino acids. The V and J ends lost 1 base and 2 bases respectively, with 11 bases between them. CDR3: CASSLDTGTQETQYF. As DNA, the CDR3 is TGTGCCAGCAGCTTAGATACAGGGACGCAAGAGACCCAGTACTTC.

This clonotype was counted at least ten times. This chain connects TRBV19 to TRBJ2-5; possibly TRBD2 for D (6 bases). Trimming took 3 bases from V and 5 from J, leaving 10 bases between them. CDR3 length: 13 amino acids. The germline gives CDR1 LNHDA, CDR2 SQIVND (reference sequence). The CDR3 region is CASSIGGGETQYF. The CDR3, as DNA: TGTGCCAGTAGTATCGGGGGTGGGGAGACCCAGTACTTC.

The J gene is TRBJ1-2, the V gene TRBV5-6; no reliable D call. Deletions cut 4 bases from V and 6 bases from J, with 19 bases between. The germline gives CDR1 SGHDT, CDR2 YYEEEE. There are 15 residues in the CDR3. Here the CDR3 reads CASSIPPLKVNGYTF. CDR3 nucleotides: TGTGCCAGCAGCATACCCCCCCTAAAGGTTAATGGCTACACCTTC.

This clonotype was found many times. This chain joins TRBV19 and TRBJ1-2; 8 positions agree with TRBD1. Looked up from germline, CDR1 is LNHDA and CDR2 is SQIVND (reference sequence). J gave up 1 base and V 7 bases, and 8 bases lay outside the gene matches. This CDR3 region has 15 residues. CDR3 nucleotides: TGTGCCAGTACTACGGACAGGGAGGGTAACTATGGCTACACCTTC. Its translation is CASTTDREGNYGYTF.

The rearrangement uses TRBV12-3 or TRBV12-4 and TRBJ2-7; TRBD2 agrees at 13 bases. CDR3 length: 15 amino acids. Trimming cost V 6 bases and J 7 bases; bases outside gene matches: 9. CDR3 in amino acids: CASRQTSGRTGEQYF. The CDR3 DNA follows: TGTGCCAGCAGACAGACTAGCGGGAGGACCGGGGAGCAGTACTTC.

Of note for this clonotype: An end of the junction differs from the germline gene, which may be a read error. The V call is TRBV7-6, the J call TRBJ1-5, with D possibly being TRBD1 (5 bases). Germline V gene sequence: CDR1 SGHVS, CDR2 FNYEAQ. The CDR3 extends over 15 amino acids. CDR3 loop: CASSLADQGNQLQHF. CDR3 bases: TGTGCCAGCAGCTTAGCTGACCAGGGCAATCAGCTCCAGCATTTT. The entire variable domain, with the rest obtained from reference TRBV7-6 and TRBJ1-5, is as follows: GAGVSQSPRYKVTKRGQDVALRCDPISGHVSLYWYRQALGQGPEFLTYFNYEAQQDKSGLPNDRFSAERPEGSISTLTIQRTEQRDSAMYRCASSLADQGNQLQHFGDGTRLSIL.

Concerning this clonotype itself: A much more abundant neighbour one base away suggests this may be a read error. Lacking the conserved final phenylalanine or tryptophan, this CDR3 likely reflects a read error. The chain links TRBV2 to TRBJ2-7; 7 bases fit TRBD1. The CDR3 is 15 residues long. The V gene's germline CDR1 is SNHLY and CDR2 FYNNEI. V gave up 2 bases and J gave up 2 bases; unmatched junction bases: 6. In DNA form, the CDR3 reads TGTGCCAGCAGTGAACACATGGACAGGACCTACGAGCAGTACCTC. Protein product: CASSEHMDRTYEQYL.